This T cell receptor (beta chain) was recovered during a study of blood T cells in healthy people across ages. The study's findings and limits: The unknown donor CMV status may have confounded expanded clonotype changes.

Each sample yielded at least 6 million isolated PBMCs. CDR1 is SGHVS, CDR2 FQNEAQ, per germline. The CDR3 length is 17 residues. Trimming took 5 bases from V and 2 from J; bases not matched to a gene: 14. Points on this clonotype: Antigen specificity is unknown.

A second PCR of 7 to 11 cycles used a sample-barcoded 5' primer and a J-beta primer mix. In TCRdb, the 5' RACE reads were re-called with MiXCR into one record per CDR3 protein. Here the sample spans fewer than 1,200,000 distinct CDR3 sequences, around 25% being singletons. These data are also associated with another study on T cells of mothers and their children. Turning to that study: Per mother, over 9 million TCR beta CDR3 reads were obtained; per child, approximately 3.3 million.

The sample was blood. This receptor was identified in a girl between 2 and 10 years old in good health. The rearrangement joins TRBV7-8 to TRBJ2-5; 7 bases align to TRBD2. CDR3 sequence reads: CASSLRPTRGGQETQYF. CDR3 nucleotide sequence: TGTGCCAGCAGCCTAAGACCCACGCGGGGAGGGCAAGAGACCCAGTACTTC.